The rows below give T cell receptor beta chains drawn from one sample of a study of cytomegalovirus exposure and HLA in healthy donors. The assay was immunoSEQ multiplex PCR, and TCRdb's table has in-frame clones only and misses some. The table counts around 100,000 clones; approximately 6.8% lies in the top ten. Sequenced material: PBMCs. The receptor set was obtained from a man aged 35 to 55 in good health and CMV-seropositive. Both conserved end residues are part of each CDR3. A D gene is named only where the DNA matches it firmly.

V: TRBV7-6; D: .; J: TRBJ2-6; CDR3: CASSLYSSGANVLTF; DNA: TGTGCCAGCAGCCTTTACAGCTCTGGGGCCAACGTCCTAACTTTC
V: TRBV27; D: TRBD1; J: TRBJ1-2; CDR3: CASSPRGQGSGYTF; DNA: TGTGCCAGCAGTCCGCGGGGACAGGGATCTGGCTACACCTTC
V: TRBV11-2; D: .; J: TRBJ2-2; CDR3: CASSLDRRERNTGELFF; DNA: TGTGCCAGCAGCTTAGATCGACGGGAAAGGAACACCGGGGAGCTGTTTTTT
V: TRBV11-1; D: .; J: TRBJ2-1; CDR3: CASSLWTGVYNEQFF; DNA: TGTGCCAGCAGCTTATGGACGGGAGTCTACAATGAGCAGTTCTTC
V: TRBV30; D: .; J: TRBJ1-2; CDR3: CAWSDRGRDYGYTF; DNA: TGTGCCTGGAGTGACAGAGGCAGGGACTATGGCTACACCTTC
V: TRBV5-4; D: .; J: TRBJ1-2; CDR3: CASSPNSGAVGYTF; DNA: TGTGCCAGCAGCCCTAATTCAGGGGCGGTAGGCTACACCTTC
V: TRBV30; D: .; J: TRBJ1-1; CDR3: CAWSSGGTEAFF; DNA: TGTGCCTGGAGTTCGGGAGGCACTGAAGCTTTCTTT
V: TRBV2; D: TRBD2; J: TRBJ2-7; CDR3: CASSWTSGRYEQYF; DNA: TGTGCCAGCAGTTGGACTAGCGGGAGGTACGAGCAGTACTTC
V: TRBV7-9; D: .; J: TRBJ1-2; CDR3: CASSLGGITANYGYTF; DNA: TGTGCCAGCAGCTTAGGAGGGATTACGGCTAACTATGGCTACACCTTC
V: TRBV9; D: TRBD1; J: TRBJ1-2; CDR3: CASSAGQDRDGYTF; DNA: TGTGCCAGCAGCGCCGGACAGGACAGGGATGGCTACACCTTC
V: TRBV9; D: TRBD1; J: TRBJ1-5; CDR3: CASSVVSWDRVRQPQHF; DNA: TGTGCCAGCAGCGTAGTTTCTTGGGACAGGGTGCGTCAGCCCCAGCATTTT
V: TRBV28; D: .; J: TRBJ1-5; CDR3: CASSETFGQPQHF; DNA: TGTGCCAGCAGTGAGACATTCGGTCAGCCCCAGCATTTT
V: TRBV4-1; D: .; J: TRBJ1-2; CDR3: CASSRPGQLRDGYTF; DNA: TGCGCCAGCAGCCGCCCCGGACAGCTGAGGGATGGCTACACCTTC
V: TRBV30; D: TRBD2; J: TRBJ2-6; CDR3: CAWRDRRGGTGANVLTF; DNA: TGTGCCTGGAGGGATCGACGGGGAGGGACTGGGGCCAACGTCCTGACTTTC